This T cell receptor beta chain was sequenced in a study of spatial heterogeneity in lung cancer. Study details: Among detected sequences, beta-chain ones consistently exceeded alpha-chain ones in number. The library had UMIs, and each TCR and UMI pair averaged more than ten raw reads.

This clonotype was recorded many times. Time point defined: sample taken at primary tumor resection. Unsorted whole RNA from tumor, nontumor lung or frozen PBMC underwent sequencing. Individual TCR cDNA molecules each bore their own unique molecular identifier. TCRdb passed the 5' RACE reads through MiXCR, listing each CDR3 protein once. The data show about 21,000 distinct CDR3 sequences, about 4.7% seen once. The CDR3 length is 13 residues. Trimming stripped 8 bases from V and 6 bases from J, with 11 bases between. CDR1 and CDR2 (germline): SNHLY, FYNNEI. The chain recombines TRBV2 with TRBJ1-6; a possible D gene is TRBD1 (6 bases). The sample in question was PBMCs, obtained at surgery. This clonotype originated in a male donor with early-stage non-small cell lung cancer. The CDR3 bases are TGTGCCAGCGAAGGACAGAGTAATTCACCCCTCCACTTT. Residues: CASEGQSNSPLHF. The variable domain in full, with the rest retrieved from reference TRBV2 and TRBJ1-6, is EPEVTQTPSHQVTQMGQEVILRCVPISNHLYFYWYRQILGQKVEFLVSFYNNEISEKSEIFDDQFSVERPDGSNFTLKIRSTKLEDSAMYFCASEGQSNSPLHFGNGTRLTVT.